This T cell receptor beta chain was documented in a study of T cell repertoires in cytomegalovirus infection. Study overall: Both a matching HLA type and CMV infection were indicated by public TCR beta signatures.

With respect to this clonotype: The target antigen is unknown.

Germline CDR1 is MNHEY and CDR2 is SVGAGI. V was pared by 4 bases and J by 1 base, with 13 bases between. This CDR3 is built from 15 residues. TCRdb reprocessed the reads via MiXCR and lists one record per CDR3 protein. Seen here are under 95,000 distinct CDR3 sequences, approximately 43% observed once, and the top ten hold over 90%. This chain links TRBV6-5 with TRBJ1-1, with D possibly TRBD1 on 5 matching bases. The sample was CD8+ T cells from cultured PBMCs, taken from culture after CMV antigen stimulation. The origin of this receptor is a human donor in good health (CMV status not recorded). Some clones in this sample may be carry-over from other donors' samples. In DNA form, the CDR3 reads TGTGCCAGCAGTTCCATCATAACAGGGAACACTGAAGCTTTCTTT. Amino acid sequence: CASSSIITGNTEAFF.